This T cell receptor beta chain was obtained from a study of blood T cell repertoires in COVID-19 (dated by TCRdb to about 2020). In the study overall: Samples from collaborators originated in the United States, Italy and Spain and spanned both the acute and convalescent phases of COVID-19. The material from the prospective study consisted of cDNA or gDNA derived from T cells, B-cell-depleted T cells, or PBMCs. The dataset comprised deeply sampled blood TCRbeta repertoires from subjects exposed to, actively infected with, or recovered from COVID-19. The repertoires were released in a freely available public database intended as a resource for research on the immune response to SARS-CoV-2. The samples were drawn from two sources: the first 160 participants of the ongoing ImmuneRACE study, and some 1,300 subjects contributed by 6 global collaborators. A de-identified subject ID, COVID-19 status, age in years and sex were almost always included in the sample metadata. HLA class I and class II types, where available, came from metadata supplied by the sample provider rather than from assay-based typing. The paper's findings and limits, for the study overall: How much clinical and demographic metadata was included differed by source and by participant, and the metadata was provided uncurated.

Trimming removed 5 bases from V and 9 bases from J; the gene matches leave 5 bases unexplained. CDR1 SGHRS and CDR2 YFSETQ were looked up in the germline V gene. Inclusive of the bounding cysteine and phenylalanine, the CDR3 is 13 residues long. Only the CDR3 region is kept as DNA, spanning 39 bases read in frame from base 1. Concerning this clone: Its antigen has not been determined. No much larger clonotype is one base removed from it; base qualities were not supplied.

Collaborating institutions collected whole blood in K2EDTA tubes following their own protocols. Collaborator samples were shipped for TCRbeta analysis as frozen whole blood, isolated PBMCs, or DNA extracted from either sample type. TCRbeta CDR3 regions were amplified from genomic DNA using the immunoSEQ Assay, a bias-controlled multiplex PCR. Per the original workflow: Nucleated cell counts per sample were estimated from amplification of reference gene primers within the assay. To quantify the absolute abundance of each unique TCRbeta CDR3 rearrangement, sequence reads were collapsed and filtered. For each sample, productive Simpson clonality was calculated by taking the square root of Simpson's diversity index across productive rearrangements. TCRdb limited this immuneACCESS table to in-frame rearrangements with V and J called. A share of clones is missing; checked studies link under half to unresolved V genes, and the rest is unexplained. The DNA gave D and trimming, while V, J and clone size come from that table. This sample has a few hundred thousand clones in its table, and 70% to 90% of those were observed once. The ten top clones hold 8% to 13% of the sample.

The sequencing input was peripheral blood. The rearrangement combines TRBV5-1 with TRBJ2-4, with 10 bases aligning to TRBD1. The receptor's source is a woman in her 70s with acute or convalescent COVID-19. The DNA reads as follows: TGCGCCAGCAGGACGGGACAGGGGTTCATTCAGTACTTC. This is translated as CASRTGQGFIQYF.